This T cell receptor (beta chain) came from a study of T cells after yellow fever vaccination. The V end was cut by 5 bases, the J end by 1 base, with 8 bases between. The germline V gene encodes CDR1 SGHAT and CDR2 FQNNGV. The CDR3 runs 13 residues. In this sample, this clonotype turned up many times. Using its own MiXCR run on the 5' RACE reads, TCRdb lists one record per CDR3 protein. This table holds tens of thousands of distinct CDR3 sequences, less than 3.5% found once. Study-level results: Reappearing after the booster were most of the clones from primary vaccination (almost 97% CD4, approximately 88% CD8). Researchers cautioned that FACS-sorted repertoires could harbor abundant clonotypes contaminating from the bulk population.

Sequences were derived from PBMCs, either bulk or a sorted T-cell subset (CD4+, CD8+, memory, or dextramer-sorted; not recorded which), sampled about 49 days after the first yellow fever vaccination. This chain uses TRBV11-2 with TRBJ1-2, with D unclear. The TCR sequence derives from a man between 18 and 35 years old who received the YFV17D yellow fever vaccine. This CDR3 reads CASSPSHNYGYTF. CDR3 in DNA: TGTGCCAGCAGCCCGAGCCATAACTATGGCTACACCTTC.